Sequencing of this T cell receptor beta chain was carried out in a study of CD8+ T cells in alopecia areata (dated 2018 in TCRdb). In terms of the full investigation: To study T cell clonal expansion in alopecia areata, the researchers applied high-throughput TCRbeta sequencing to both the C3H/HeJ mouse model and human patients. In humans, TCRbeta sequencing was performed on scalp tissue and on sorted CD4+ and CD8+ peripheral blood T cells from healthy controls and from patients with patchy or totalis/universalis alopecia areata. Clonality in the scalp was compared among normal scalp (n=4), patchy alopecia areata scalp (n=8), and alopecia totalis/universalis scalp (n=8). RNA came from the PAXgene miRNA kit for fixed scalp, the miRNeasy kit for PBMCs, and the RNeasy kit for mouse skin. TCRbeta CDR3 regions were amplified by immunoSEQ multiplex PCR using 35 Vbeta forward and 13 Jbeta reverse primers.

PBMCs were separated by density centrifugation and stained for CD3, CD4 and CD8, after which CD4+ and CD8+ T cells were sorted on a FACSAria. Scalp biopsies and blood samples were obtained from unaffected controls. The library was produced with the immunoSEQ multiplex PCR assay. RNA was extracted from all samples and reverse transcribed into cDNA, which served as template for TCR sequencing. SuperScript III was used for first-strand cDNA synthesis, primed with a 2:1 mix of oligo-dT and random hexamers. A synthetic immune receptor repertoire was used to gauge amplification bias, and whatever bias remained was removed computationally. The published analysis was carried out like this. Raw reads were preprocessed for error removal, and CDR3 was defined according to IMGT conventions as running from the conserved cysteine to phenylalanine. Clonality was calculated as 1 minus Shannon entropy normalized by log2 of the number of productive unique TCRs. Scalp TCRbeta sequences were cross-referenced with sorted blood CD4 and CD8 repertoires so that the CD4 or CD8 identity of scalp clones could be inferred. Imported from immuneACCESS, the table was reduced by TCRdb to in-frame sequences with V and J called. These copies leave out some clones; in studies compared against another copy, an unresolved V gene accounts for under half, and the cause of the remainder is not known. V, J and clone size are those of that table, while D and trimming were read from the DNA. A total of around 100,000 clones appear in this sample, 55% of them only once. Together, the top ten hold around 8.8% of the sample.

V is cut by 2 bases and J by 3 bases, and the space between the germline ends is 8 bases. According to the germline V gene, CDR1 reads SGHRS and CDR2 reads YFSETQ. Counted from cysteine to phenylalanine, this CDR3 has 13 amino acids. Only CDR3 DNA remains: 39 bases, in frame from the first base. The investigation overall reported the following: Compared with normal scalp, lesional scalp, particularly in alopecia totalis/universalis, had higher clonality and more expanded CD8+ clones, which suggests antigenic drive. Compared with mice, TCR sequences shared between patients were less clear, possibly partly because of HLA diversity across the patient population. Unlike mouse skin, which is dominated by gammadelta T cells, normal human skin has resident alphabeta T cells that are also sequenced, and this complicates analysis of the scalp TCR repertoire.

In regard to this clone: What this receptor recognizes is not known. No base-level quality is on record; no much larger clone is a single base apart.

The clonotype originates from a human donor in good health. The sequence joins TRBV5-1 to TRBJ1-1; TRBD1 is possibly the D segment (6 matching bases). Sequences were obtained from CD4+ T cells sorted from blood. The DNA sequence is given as TGCGCCAGCAGCTTTACAGGGTACACTGAAGCTTTCTTT. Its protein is CASSFTGYTEAFF.